One sample yielded the 19 T cell receptor beta chains listed below, sequenced in a study of T-cell memory formation after mild COVID-19. Via MiXCR, TCRdb re-called the 5' RACE reads, giving one row per CDR3 protein. This sample has 300,000 to 400,000 distinct CDR3 sequences; around 21% occur once, and the top ten carry roughly an eighth. The sequencing sample was made of PBMCs or a T cell subset sorted from them (not recorded which). The origin of the receptors is an adult woman who had mild COVID-19 (a few samples of this study predate the infection). Cell type and time point are not known.

This clonotype turned up a few times. V and J are TRBV6-2 or TRBV6-3 and TRBJ2-5, with D possibly TRBD2 on 6 matching bases. Trimming left V 2 bases short and J 5 bases short, with 6 bases between. The germline V gene encodes CDR1 MNHEY and CDR2 SVGEGT. The CDR3 totals 12 residues. In nucleotides, the CDR3 is TGTGCCAGCAGTTACCGGGGGGAGACCCAGTACTTC. It translates to CASSYRGETQYF.

J is TRBJ2-1 and V is TRBV7-8; 16 bases are shared with TRBD2. Germline V gives CDR1 SGHVS, CDR2 FQNEAQ. The V and J ends lost 2 bases and 0 bases, in that order; junction bases with no gene match: 7. This CDR3 region has 20 residues. The CDR3 sequence is CASSLPRGLAGGSSYNEQFF. The CDR3 DNA is TGTGCCAGCAGCTTACCAAGGGGACTAGCGGGAGGGAGCTCCTACAATGAGCAGTTCTTC.

This clonotype was found many times. The CDR3 region has the DNA TGTGCCATCAGTAACGTTGGATGGGGCGGCGGCTACACCTTC. Residues: CAISNVGWGGGYTF. The V and J genes are TRBV10-3 and TRBJ1-2; tentative D call: TRBD1 (5 bases). The germline V gene encodes CDR1 ENHRY and CDR2 SYGVKD. The CDR3 runs to 14 residues. With 5 bases removed from V and 8 bases from J, the gap between germline ends came to 18 bases.

The gene calls are TRBV7-2 and TRBJ1-1; 8 positions agree with TRBD1. The CDR3 runs 12 residues. Trimming at V came to 3 bases and at J to 10 bases, leaving 4 bases not matched to a gene. CDR1 and CDR2 from the germline V gene are SGHTA and FQGNSA. This CDR3 is CASSFGQGGAFF. In DNA form, the CDR3 reads TGTGCCAGCAGCTTCGGACAGGGCGGAGCTTTCTTT.

This clonotype turned up a few times. DNA of the CDR3: TGTGCCTGGACCGTTCGCCGGACTGAAGCTTTCTTT. This translates into CAWTVRRTEAFF. The chain uses TRBV30 and TRBJ1-1; D unclear. Looked up from germline, CDR1 is GTSNPN and CDR2 is SVGIG (reference sequence). This CDR3 comprises 12 residues. V shed 4 bases and J shed 5 bases, with 11 bases lying between them.

The V call is TRBV7-8, the J call TRBJ2-1; 11 nucleotides align to TRBD2. The CDR3 is 14 amino acids. The V gene end was trimmed by 4 bases and the J gene end by 15 bases; junction bases not matched to a gene: 11. CDR1 and CDR2 from the germline V gene are SGHVS and FQNEAQ. The CDR3: CASSYTLAGDYLFF. The CDR3 region has the DNA TGTGCCAGCAGCTATACACTAGCGGGAGATTATCTGTTCTTC. Full variable domain (rest looked up from reference TRBV7-8 and TRBJ2-1): GAGVSQSPRYKVAKRGQDVALRCDPISGHVSLFWYQQALGQGPEFLTYFQNEAQLDKSGLPSDRFFAERPEGSVSTLKIQRTQQEDSAVYLCASSYTLAGDYLFFGPGTRLTVL.

The chain couples TRBV29-1 to TRBJ1-4; D ambiguous. The germline V gene encodes CDR1 SQVTM and CDR2 ANQGSEA. CDR3 length: 11 residues. V lost 7 bases and J lost 11, with 14 bases in between. CDR3 sequence (DNA): TGCAGCGCTTCTATCTACCAGAAACTGTTTTTT. Translation: CSASIYQKLFF.

The rearrangement joins TRBV25-1 to TRBJ1-2; D is unclear. Per germline, CDR1 MGHDK and CDR2 SYGVNS. V dropped 5 bases and J dropped 8 bases, with 18 bases sitting between them. CDR3 size: 14 residues. In nucleotides, the CDR3 is TGTGCCAGCAGTCCTAACCTAACCGGGTTCGGCTACACCTTC. Encoded protein: CASSPNLTGFGYTF.

The V call is TRBV7-2, the J call TRBJ2-1, with TRBD1 matching 8 bases. This CDR3 region has 15 residues. V gave up 6 bases and J gave up 4 bases; unmatched junction bases: 8. Germline V gene lookup returns CDR1 SGHTA and CDR2 FQGNSA. The DNA of the CDR3 is TGTGCCAGCAGGGTGCCGGGACAGGCGTACAATGAGCAGTTCTTC. Translating gives CASRVPGQAYNEQFF. Using reference TRBV7-2 and TRBJ2-1 for the parts outside the CDR3, the full variable domain is GAGVSQSPSNKVTEKGKDVELRCDPISGHTALYWYRQSLGQGLEFLIYFQGNSAPDKSGLPSDRFSAERTGGSVSTLTIQRTQQEDSAVYLCASRVPGQAYNEQFFGPGTRLTVL.

This clonotype was seen only a few times. The chain joins TRBV20-1 to TRBJ2-3; D may match TRBD1 or TRBD2 (6 bases each). The CDR3 sequence is 14 residues long. Trimming shortened V by 5 bases and J by 0 bases, and 12 bases separated the two germline ends. Germline CDR1 DFQATT, CDR2 SNEGSKA (reference sequence). The CDR3 here is CSAPPGASTDTQYF. The DNA for the CDR3 is TGCAGTGCTCCGCCGGGGGCCAGCACAGATACGCAGTATTTT.

This clonotype was observed a handful of times. The chain carries TRBV7-2 and TRBJ2-3; the match to TRBD2 covers 10 bases. This CDR3 spans 14 amino acids. V gave up 4 bases and J gave up 4 bases; unmatched junction bases: 2. Germline lookup yields CDR1 SGHTA and CDR2 FQGNSA. CDR3 sequence (DNA): TGTGCCAGCAGCTCGGGACTAGCGTCAGATACGCAGTATTTT. It specifies CASSSGLASDTQYF. Complete variable domain (other parts from reference TRBV7-2 and TRBJ2-3): GAGVSQSPSNKVTEKGKDVELRCDPISGHTALYWYRQSLGQGLEFLIYFQGNSAPDKSGLPSDRFSAERTGGSVSTLTIQRTQQEDSAVYLCASSSGLASDTQYFGPGTRLTVL.

This clonotype was recorded a few times. The chain employs TRBV9 and TRBJ2-1, with TRBD2 identical over 13 bases. The CDR3 totals 18 residues. With V trimmed by 4 bases and J by 0 bases, 7 bases remained unmatched. Germline V gene lookup returns CDR1 SGDLS and CDR2 YYNGEE. CDR3 in DNA: TGTGCCAGCAGCTCTGGGACTAGCGGGGCGAGCTCCTACAATGAGCAGTTCTTC. As protein: CASSSGTSGASSYNEQFF.

This clonotype was detected ten times or more. The V call is TRBV20-1, the J call TRBJ2-5; a possible D gene is TRBD2 (5 bases). The length of the CDR3 is 12 residues. Between the trimmed V and J ends, which lost 6 bases and 5 bases, there was a span of 13 bases. Germline lookup yields CDR1 DFQATT and CDR2 SNEGSKA (reference sequence). CDR3 bases: TGCAGTGCACAGCAGGACTCGGAGACCCAGTACTTC. It codes for CSAQQDSETQYF.

This clonotype was observed a handful of times. This sequence joins TRBV12-3 or TRBV12-4 and TRBJ1-2, with 8 nucleotides matching TRBD1. The trim removed 7 bases at V and 8 bases at J, leaving 6 bases unmatched. The CDR3 spans 12 residues. The CDR3 loop reads CASTSTGEGYTF. DNA of the CDR3: TGTGCCAGCACCTCGACAGGGGAAGGCTACACCTTC.

The table lists this clonotype with a few counts. This rearrangement joins TRBV10-3 to TRBJ2-7; D uncertain. Germline CDR1 is ENHRY and CDR2 is SYGVKD. CDR3 length: 13 amino acids. The V end lost 10 bases, the J end lost 0 bases, and 13 bases lay between the germline ends. DNA for the CDR3: TGTGCCACCGAGGCCGGCACCTCCTACGAGCAGTACTTC. It specifies CATEAGTSYEQYF.

This clonotype occurred once. The chain combines TRBV9 with TRBJ2-5; a weak D match, TRBD2 (6 bases). This CDR3 has 16 amino acids. V was pared by 5 bases and J by 0 bases, with 17 bases between. CDR1 and CDR2 (germline): SGDLS, YYNGEE. The CDR3 DNA reads TGTGCCAGCAGTGGGGGGAAAACAACCGACCAAGAGACCCAGTACTTC. This codes for CASSGGKTTDQETQYF.

This clonotype turned up a few times. This CDR3 reads CAWSVPGTNEKLFF. The CDR3 DNA reads as TGTGCCTGGAGTGTACCAGGTACTAATGAAAAACTGTTTTTT. V gene TRBV30 combines with J gene TRBJ1-4; D is ambiguous. From germline, CDR1 is GTSNPN and CDR2 SVGIG (reference sequence). The germline V and J ends were trimmed by 0 bases and 2 bases, with 7 bases remaining between them. The CDR3 runs 14 residues.

The chain carries TRBV12-3 or TRBV12-4 and TRBJ2-6; D not certain. Trimming took off 3 bases at V and 0 bases at J, with 6 bases between the two ends. The CDR3 has 15 residues. CDR3 residues: CASSLFGSGANVLTF. In DNA, the CDR3 is TGTGCCAGCAGTTTGTTTGGCTCTGGGGCCAACGTCCTGACTTTC.

The genes are TRBV30 and TRBJ1-2; D is unresolved. This CDR3 spans 12 amino acids. CDR1 is GTSNPN, CDR2 SVGIG, per germline (reference sequence). Trimming took off 1 base at V and 2 bases at J, with 5 bases between the two ends. For the CDR3, the DNA is TGTGCCTGGAGTGGAGGGAACTATGGCTACACCTTC. Translating it yields CAWSGGNYGYTF.